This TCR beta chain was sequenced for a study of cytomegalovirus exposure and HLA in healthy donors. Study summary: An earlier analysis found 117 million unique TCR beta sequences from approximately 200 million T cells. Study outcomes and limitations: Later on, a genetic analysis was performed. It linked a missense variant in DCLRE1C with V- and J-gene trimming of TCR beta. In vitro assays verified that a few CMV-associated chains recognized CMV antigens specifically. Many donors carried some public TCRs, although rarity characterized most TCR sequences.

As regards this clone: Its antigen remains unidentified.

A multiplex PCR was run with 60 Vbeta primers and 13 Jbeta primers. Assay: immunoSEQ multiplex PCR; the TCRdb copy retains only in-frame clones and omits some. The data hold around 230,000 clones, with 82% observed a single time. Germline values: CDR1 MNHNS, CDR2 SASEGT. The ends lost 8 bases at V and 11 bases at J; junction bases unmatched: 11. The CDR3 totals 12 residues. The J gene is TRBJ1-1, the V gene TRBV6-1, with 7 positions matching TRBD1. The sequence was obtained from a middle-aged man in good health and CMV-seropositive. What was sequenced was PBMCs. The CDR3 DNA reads TGTGCCAGCGACAGGGAGATTTTAGGGGCTTTCTTT. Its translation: CASDREILGAFF.